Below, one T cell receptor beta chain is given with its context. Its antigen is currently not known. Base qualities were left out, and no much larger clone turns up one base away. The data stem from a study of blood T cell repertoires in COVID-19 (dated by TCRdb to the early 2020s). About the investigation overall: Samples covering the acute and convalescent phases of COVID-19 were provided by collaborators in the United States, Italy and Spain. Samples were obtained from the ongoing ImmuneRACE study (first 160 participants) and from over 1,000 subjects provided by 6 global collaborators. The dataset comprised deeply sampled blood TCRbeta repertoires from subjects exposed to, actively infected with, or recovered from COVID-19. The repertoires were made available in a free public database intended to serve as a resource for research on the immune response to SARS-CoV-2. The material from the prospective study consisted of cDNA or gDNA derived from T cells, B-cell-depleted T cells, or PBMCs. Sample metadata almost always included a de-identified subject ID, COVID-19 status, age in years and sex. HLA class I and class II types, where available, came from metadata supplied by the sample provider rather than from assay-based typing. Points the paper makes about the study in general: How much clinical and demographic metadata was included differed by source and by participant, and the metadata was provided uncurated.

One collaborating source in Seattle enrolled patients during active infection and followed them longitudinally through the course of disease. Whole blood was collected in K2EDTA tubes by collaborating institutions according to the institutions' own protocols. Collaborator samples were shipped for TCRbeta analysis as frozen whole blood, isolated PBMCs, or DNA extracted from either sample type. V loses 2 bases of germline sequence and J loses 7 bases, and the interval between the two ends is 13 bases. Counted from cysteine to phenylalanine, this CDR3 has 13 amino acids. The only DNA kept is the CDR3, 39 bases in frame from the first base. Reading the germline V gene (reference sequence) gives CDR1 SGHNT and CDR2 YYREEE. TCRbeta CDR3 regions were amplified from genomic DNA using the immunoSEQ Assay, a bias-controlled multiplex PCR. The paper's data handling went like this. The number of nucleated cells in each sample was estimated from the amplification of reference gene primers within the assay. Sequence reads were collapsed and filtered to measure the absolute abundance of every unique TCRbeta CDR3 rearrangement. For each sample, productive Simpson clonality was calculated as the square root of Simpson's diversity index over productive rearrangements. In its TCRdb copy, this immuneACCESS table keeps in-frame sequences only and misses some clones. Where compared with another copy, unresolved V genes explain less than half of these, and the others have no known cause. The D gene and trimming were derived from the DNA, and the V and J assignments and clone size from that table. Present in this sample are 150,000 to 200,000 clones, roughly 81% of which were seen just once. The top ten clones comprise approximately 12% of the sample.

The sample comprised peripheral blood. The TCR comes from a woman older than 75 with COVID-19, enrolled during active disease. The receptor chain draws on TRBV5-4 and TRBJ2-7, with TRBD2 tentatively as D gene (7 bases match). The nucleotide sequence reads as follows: TGTGCCAGCAGCTTTCGGGGGGCGGTGGAGCAGTACTTC. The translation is CASSFRGAVEQYF.